The clone carrying this T cell receptor beta chain was detected only a few times. V was trimmed by 5 bases and J by 1 base, leaving 9 bases between them. From germline, CDR1 is MDHEN and CDR2 SYDVKM. This CDR3 has 13 amino acids. The data belong to a study of cytomegalovirus exposure and HLA in healthy donors. The PCR made use of 60 Vbeta and 13 Jbeta primers. Clones were sequenced by immunoSEQ multiplex PCR, and TCRdb holds only the in-frame ones, with some missing. Among tens of thousands of clones, roughly 9.1% were seen once, and the ten largest hold approximately 25%. Sequenced material: PBMCs. The rearrangement uses TRBV28 and TRBJ2-7, with D possibly being TRBD2 (5 bases). The source is a man in his 60s in good health and CMV-seropositive. The CDR3 coding sequence is TGTGCCAGCAGTCGGGGTCCTTCCTACGAGCAGTACTTC. Its translation is CASSRGPSYEQYF.